These T cell receptor beta chains were read from a single sample in a study of cytomegalovirus exposure and HLA in healthy donors. TCRdb keeps only in-frame clones here, not all; method: immunoSEQ multiplex PCR. The sample gives approximately 150,000 clones, approximately 80% of which show up once; roughly 2% is in the top ten. Sequenced material: PBMCs. All receptors derive from a woman aged 40 to 50 in good health and CMV-seronegative. Each CDR3 is given with its conserved first and last residue. A D gene is named only where the DNA matches it firmly. Not all rows give a size; the values are once, few, many and, for expanded clones, a class.

d_call j_call clone_size v_call cdr3_nt cdr3_aa
TRBD1 TRBJ1-2 once TRBV2 TGTGCCAGCAGGCTCCAGGGGGGCTATGGCTACACCTTC CASRLQGGYGYTF
NA TRBJ1-4 NA TRBV5-1 TGCGCCAGCAGCCCCCAGGCGTCTAATGAAAAACTGTTTTTT CASSPQASNEKLFF
TRBD1 TRBJ1-4 NA TRBV6-5 TGTGCCAGCAGTAAAGGGACAGAAAATGAAAAACTGTTTTTT CASSKGTENEKLFF
TRBD2 TRBJ2-7 NA TRBV11-2 TGTGCCAGCAGCCCAAAAGCGGGAGGGCCGGGCGAGCAGTACTTC CASSPKAGGPGEQYF
TRBD1 TRBJ1-2 NA TRBV28 TGTGCCAGCAGTCTGACAGGGGTGGGGGGCTACATCTTC CASSLTGVGGYIF
NA TRBJ1-1 NA TRBV7-9 TGTTCCAGCAGCTCCGGACAGCTTGAAGCTTTCTTT CSSSSGQLEAFF
NA TRBJ1-3 NA TRBV6-5 TGTGCCAGCAGTTTATTAAGGGGATCGGGAAACACCATATATTTT CASSLLRGSGNTIYF
NA TRBJ2-5 NA TRBV4-1 TGCGCCAGCAGCCCTATCGGGCGAATTCTAGGGGTGAGCGAGACCCAGTACTTC CASSPIGRILGVSETQYF
TRBD1 TRBJ1-1 NA TRBV6-5 TGTGCCAGCAGTAGGACAGGGCCCACTGAAGCTTTCTTT CASSRTGPTEAFF
TRBD2 TRBJ2-7 NA TRBV2 TGTGCCAGCATACCTCGGGGGGAGGTCTACGAGCAGTACTTC CASIPRGEVYEQYF
NA TRBJ2-2 NA TRBV11-3 TGTGCCAGCAGCTTCGCCGGGACAGAGCTGTTTTTT CASSFAGTELFF
TRBD2 TRBJ2-3 NA TRBV7-9 TGTGCCAGCAGCTTAGCATTAGCGGGAAGCACAGATACGCAGTATTTT CASSLALAGSTDTQYF
TRBD2 TRBJ2-3 few TRBV4-2 TGTGCCAGCAGCCGCGGGGGGGCTGTTGGTACAGATACGCAGTATTTT CASSRGGAVGTDTQYF
TRBD1 TRBJ1-2 NA TRBV6-1 TGTGCCAGCAGTGAAGTGGGACAGGGGGGGGTTCACACCTTC CASSEVGQGGVHTF
TRBD1 TRBJ2-6 NA TRBV28 TGTGCCAGCAATCCGACAGGGTTGAACTCTGGGGCCAACGTCCTGACTTTC CASNPTGLNSGANVLTF
TRBD1 TRBJ2-5 NA TRBV27 TGTGCCAGCAGCCCTGGGACAGGGGGTAGGAAGACCCAGTACTTC CASSPGTGGRKTQYF
NA TRBJ2-3 NA TRBV5-6 TGTGCCAGTTATTCCGCAGGGGGGGATACGCAGTATTTT CASYSAGGDTQYF
NA TRBJ2-1 NA TRBV5-1 TGCGCCAGCAGCTTGGGAGACGGAGGGAGTGAGCAGTTCTTC CASSLGDGGSEQFF
TRBD2 TRBJ2-2 NA TRBV27 TGTGCCAGCAGTTTCCTCAGCGGGGGCACCGGGGAGCTGTTTTTT CASSFLSGGTGELFF
NA TRBJ2-3 NA TRBV5-1 TGCGCCAGCAGCCCCGAGGCCCCAGATACGCAGTATTTT CASSPEAPDTQYF
NA TRBJ1-1 NA TRBV29-1 TGCAGCGTTGTCGACAGGTTAATAGAAGCTTTCTTT CSVVDRLIEAFF
TRBD1 TRBJ2-3 NA TRBV6-7 TGTGCCAGCCTTCCGGGACAGCTTAGCACAGATACGCAGTATTTT CASLPGQLSTDTQYF
NA TRBJ2-7 once TRBV18 TGTGCCAGCTCACTTACTTCTTTCGAGCAGTACTTC CASSLTSFEQYF
TRBD1 TRBJ1-5 NA TRBV27 TGTGCCAGCAAATCGGTCACAGGGGGTGATCAGCCCCAGCATTTT CASKSVTGGDQPQHF
TRBD1 TRBJ1-5 NA TRBV30 TGTGCCTGGAGTGGGACAGGGGATCAGCCCCAGCATTTT CAWSGTGDQPQHF
NA TRBJ1-5 NA TRBV5-8 TGTGCCAGCAGCTTTAGATATAGCAATCAGCCCCAGCATTTT CASSFRYSNQPQHF
TRBD2 TRBJ2-3 NA TRBV2 TGTGCCAGCAGTGTTCTCGCGGGAGGCCCAGATACGCAGTATTTT CASSVLAGGPDTQYF
NA TRBJ2-1 NA TRBV6-5 TGTGCCACCGCGGTTCTCGAGTCCGATGAGCAGTTCTTC CATAVLESDEQFF
NA TRBJ2-1 NA TRBV14 TGTGCCAGCAGCCAAGAATGGCACAATGAGCAGTTCTTC CASSQEWHNEQFF
TRBD1 TRBJ1-2 NA TRBV5-1 TGCGCCAGCAGCTCCAGGACAGGCGGGGGCTACACCTTC CASSSRTGGGYTF
TRBD1 TRBJ2-6 once TRBV28 TGTGCCAGCTCCGGGACAGGGTTCCCCCCGTCCGGCTCTGGGGCCAACGTCCTGACTTTC CASSGTGFPPSGSGANVLTF
NA TRBJ1-2 NA TRBV5-6 TGTGCCAGCAGCTTGTGGGGCGCGGGGGGCAATGGCTACACCTTC CASSLWGAGGNGYTF
NA TRBJ1-1 NA TRBV5-4 TGTGCCAGCAGCACGGACAGTAACACTGAAGCTTTCTTT CASSTDSNTEAFF
NA TRBJ2-7 NA TRBV5-4 TGTGCCAGCAGCCGGACAAATTCCTACGAGCAGTACTTC CASSRTNSYEQYF
TRBD1 TRBJ1-5 NA TRBV5-6 TGTGCCAGCAGCTTCTCCGGGACAGGGGTTCCCCAGCATTTT CASSFSGTGVPQHF
NA TRBJ1-1 few TRBV6-5 TGTGCCAGCAGTGGGGGGGGGAACACTGAAGCTTTCTTT CASSGGGNTEAFF
TRBD2 TRBJ2-1 NA TRBV7-2 TGCGGGACTAGCGGGAGCTCCTACAATGAGCAGTTCTTC CGTSGSSYNEQFF
TRBD1 TRBJ2-7 NA TRBV6-1 TGTGCCAGTTGGACAGGGTCCTACGAGCAGTACTTC CASWTGSYEQYF
TRBD1 TRBJ2-7 NA TRBV27 TGTGCCAGCACCTCGGGACAGGATTCCTACGAGCAGTACTTC CASTSGQDSYEQYF
NA TRBJ2-5 many TRBV15 TGTGCCACCAGCAGACCCCAGGGGGGCGGGGAGACCCAGTACTTC CATSRPQGGGETQYF
NA TRBJ1-2 NA TRBV11-3 TGTGCCAGCAGCTTCGTCAGGAGGGTTTACTATGGCTACACCTTC CASSFVRRVYYGYTF
TRBD1 TRBJ1-1 NA TRBV19 TGTGCCAGTAGTCCGGGACAGGGGGCCACTGAAGCTTTCTTT CASSPGQGATEAFF
TRBD2 TRBJ2-7 NA TRBV27 TGTGCCAGCAGTTTAAATCGCTGGGCGGGAGTAAACGAGCAGTACTTC CASSLNRWAGVNEQYF
NA TRBJ2-1 NA TRBV5-1 TGCGCCAGCATGTGGCGGGCTCAGTCGGATGAGCAGTTCTTC CASMWRAQSDEQFF
TRBD2 TRBJ2-3 NA TRBV6-4 TGTGCCAGCAGTGGTGAGCCGGGGGGGGATACGCAGTATTTT CASSGEPGGDTQYF
TRBD2 TRBJ2-7 NA TRBV30 TGTGCCTGGTTTCATCCGGGACTAGTCCACGAGCAGTACTTC CAWFHPGLVHEQYF
NA TRBJ1-6 NA TRBV11-2 TGTGCCAGCAGCTCCCGCGACGGCGGGGTGTCCTATAATTCACCCCTCCACTTT CASSSRDGGVSYNSPLHF
NA TRBJ2-5 NA TRBV5-1 TGCGCCAGCAGTTTGGGACGGGGGATCCAAGAGACCCAGTACTTC CASSLGRGIQETQYF
NA TRBJ1-5 NA TRBV30 TGTGCCTGGAGTGTACAACGTAATCAGCCCCAGCATTTT CAWSVQRNQPQHF
NA TRBJ1-5 NA TRBV30 TGTGCCTGGAGTGGGGGGGGCCAATTCAAACAGCCCCAGCATTTT CAWSGGGQFKQPQHF
NA TRBJ2-1 NA TRBV7-9 TGTTCCAGCAGCTCCCCCTCGGCCTACAATGAGCAGTTCTTC CSSSSPSAYNEQFF